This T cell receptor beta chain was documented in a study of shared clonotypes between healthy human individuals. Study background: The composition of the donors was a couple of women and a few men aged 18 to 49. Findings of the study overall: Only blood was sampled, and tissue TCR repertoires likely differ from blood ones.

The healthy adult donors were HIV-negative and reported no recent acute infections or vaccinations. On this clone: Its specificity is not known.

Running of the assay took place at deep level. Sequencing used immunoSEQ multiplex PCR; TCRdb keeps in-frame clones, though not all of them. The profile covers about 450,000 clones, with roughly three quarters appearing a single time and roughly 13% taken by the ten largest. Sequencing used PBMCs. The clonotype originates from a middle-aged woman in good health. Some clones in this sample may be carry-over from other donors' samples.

The CDR3 DNA sequence: TGTGCCATCAGAGAGGCCTACGAGCAGTACTTC. It is translated as CAIREAYEQYF. The chain recombines TRBV10-3 with TRBJ2-7; D remains ambiguous. There are 11 residues in the CDR3. Between the trimmed V and J ends, which lost 6 bases and 2 bases, there was a span of 5 bases. CDR1 is ENHRY and CDR2 is SYGVKD in the germline V gene.